These 11 T cell receptor beta chains were all obtained from the same sample, sequenced in a study of graft-versus-host responses after intestinal transplantation listed by TCRdb under 2021. Library preparation employed the immunoSEQ multiplex PCR assay. TCRdb took this table from immuneACCESS and kept in-frame rearrangements with V and J called. Such tables lack part of the clones; where checked against another copy, unresolved V genes explain under half of the gap, and the rest is unexplained. This sample is represented by just under 100,000 clones; around 90% of them were singletons. The ten largest clones take up about 16% of the sample. The specimen comprised PBMCs, sampled approximately 420 days after intestinal transplant. These TCRs come from a human patient who received an intestinal transplant, so some T cells may come from the graft donor.

This chain joins TRBV28 and TRBJ1-1; D uncertain. Germline CDR1 is MDHEN and CDR2 is SYDVKM. The ends were cut back, 1 base at V and 4 bases at J, with 13 bases in the middle. The CDR3 spans 15 residues. Written as DNA, the CDR3 is TGTGCCAGCAGTTTATCCCAAGCGGGAGGCACTGAAGCTTTCTTT. Translation gives CASSLSQAGGTEAFF.

This sequence joins TRBV2 and TRBJ1-2, with D uncertain. Germline V gene sequence: CDR1 SNHLY, CDR2 FYNNEI. The V and J ends lost 4 bases and 1 base respectively, with 10 bases between them. The length of the CDR3 is 14 residues. CDR3 in DNA: TGTGCCAGCAGTGGGCAGAGAAATAACTATGGCTACACCTTC. It specifies CASSGQRNNYGYTF.

This clone was detected only once. V is TRBV7-9 and J is TRBJ1-1; 8 bases match TRBD1. The J segment lost 2 bases and the V segment lost 5 bases, leaving 4 bases of the junction unmatched. Germline CDR1 and CDR2: SEHNR and FQNEAQ (reference sequence). The CDR3 has 14 amino acids. CDR3: CASSQQGVNTEAFF. The CDR3 nucleotides read TGTGCCAGCAGCCAACAGGGGGTAAACACTGAAGCTTTCTTT.

The rearrangement joins TRBV19 to TRBJ2-1; possibly TRBD2 for D (7 bases). The ends were cut back, 3 bases at V and 0 bases at J, with 15 bases in the middle. Germline CDR1 reads LNHDA; CDR2 reads SQIVND (reference sequence). The CDR3 totals 17 residues. In DNA form, the CDR3 reads TGTGCCAGTAGTATTTTCGGGGGCGGGGGCTCCTACAATGAGCAGTTCTTC. Translation gives CASSIFGGGGSYNEQFF.

The rearrangement links TRBV5-1 to TRBJ2-2, with 7 bases identical to TRBD1. CDR3 length: 13 amino acids. Per the germline V gene, CDR1 is SGHRS and CDR2 is YFSETQ. CDR3 DNA sequence: TGCGTCATCTCGACAGGGATGACCGGGGAGCTGTTTTTT. Translating it yields CVISTGMTGELFF. The full variable domain, in which reference TRBV5-1 and TRBJ2-2 provide the parts outside the CDR3, is KAGVTQTPRYLIKTRGQQVTLSCSPISGHRSVSWYQQTPGQGLQFLFEYFSETQRNKGNFPGRFSGRQFSNSRSEMNVSTLELGDSALYLCVISTGMTGELFFGEGSRLTVL.

The J gene is TRBJ2-7, the V gene TRBV15, with D possibly being TRBD1 (7 bases). V lost 1 base and J 1 base, leaving 14 bases between the germline ends. Germline assignment: CDR1 LNHNV and CDR2 YYDKDF (reference sequence). The CDR3 has 16 residues. CDR3 sequence reads: CATSRVRPGGSYEQYF. CDR3 nucleotide sequence: TGTGCCACCAGCAGAGTTCGGCCAGGGGGGTCCTACGAGCAGTACTTC.

This sequence joins TRBV7-2 and TRBJ1-1, with a possible D match to TRBD1 (5 bases). Deletions cut 0 bases from V and 4 bases from J, with 9 bases between. This CDR3 region has 14 residues. Germline V lookup: CDR1 SGHTA, CDR2 FQGNSA. The CDR3 nucleotides are TGTGCCAGCAGCTTAGCAGGGGCTGCCACTGAAGCTTTCTTT. Its protein is CASSLAGAATEAFF.

This clone was found once. The J gene is TRBJ1-5, the V gene TRBV7-2, with D possibly TRBD1 on 5 matching bases. Germline V gene lookup returns CDR1 SGHTA and CDR2 FQGNSA. Trimming shortened V by 1 base and J by 6 bases, and 13 bases separated the two germline ends. The CDR3 runs to 15 residues. The CDR3 region has the DNA TGTGCCAGCAGCTTAGGTGGAGGGGCAAGTCAGCCCCAGCATTTT. Its protein is CASSLGGGASQPQHF.

This sequence joins TRBV10-3 and TRBJ1-2; a possible D gene is TRBD1 (6 bases). The germline CDR1 and CDR2 sequences are ENHRY and SYGVKD. V was trimmed by 4 bases and J by 3 bases, leaving 12 bases between them. CDR3 length: 14 amino acids. CDR3 DNA sequence: TGTGCCATCAGTGGTAGGGGGATTGACTATGGCTACACCTTC. Its translation is CAISGRGIDYGYTF.

The chain links TRBV7-8 to TRBJ2-3; 11 bases map to TRBD2. The J segment lost 6 bases and the V segment lost 5 bases, leaving 7 bases of the junction unmatched. The CDR3 has 15 amino acids. Germline loops: CDR1 SGHVS, CDR2 FQNEAQ. CDR3 residues: CASSALAGGPDTQYF. CDR3 coding DNA: TGTGCCAGCAGCGCCTTAGCGGGGGGGCCGGATACGCAGTATTTT. Drawing the rest from reference TRBV7-8 and TRBJ2-3, the complete variable domain is GAGVSQSPRYKVAKRGQDVALRCDPISGHVSLFWYQQALGQGPEFLTYFQNEAQLDKSGLPSDRFFAERPEGSVSTLKIQRTQQEDSAVYLCASSALAGGPDTQYFGPGTRLTVL.

J is TRBJ1-6 and V is TRBV4-2; perhaps TRBD1 as D (5 bases). With 1 base removed from V and 9 bases from J, the gap between germline ends came to 22 bases. The CDR3 has 18 residues. CDR1 LGHNA and CDR2 YNFKEQ come from the germline V gene. The CDR3 DNA follows: TGTGCCAGCAGCCAAGGGGCAGGGCCAGTAAGGGGTACTTCACCCCTCCACTTT. This codes for CASSQGAGPVRGTSPLHF.